These 30 T cell receptor beta chains share one sample of origin, sequenced in a study of control samples from healthy donors and cancer patients. The protocol was immunoSEQ multiplex PCR, while the TCRdb copy is restricted to in-frame clones and leaves out a portion. The sample has about 35,000 clones, under 95% seen once. The material sequenced was PBMCs. The origin of the receptors is a man between 35 and 55 years old with colorectal cancer.

The chain couples TRBV21-1 to TRBJ1-2; the D call of TRBD1 is as the table states it, not checked on the DNA. TRBV21-1 is tagged as a pseudogene. The CDR3 sequence is 14 residues long. CDR3 coding DNA: TGTGCCAGCGGGGAAATCAGGGGCCCTTATGGCTACACCTTC. It is translated as CASGEIRGPYGYTF.

The chain is built from TRBV6-5 and TRBJ1-1; D gene ambiguous. The CDR3 covers 12 residues. Per germline, CDR1 MNHEY and CDR2 SVGAGI. V dropped 7 bases and J dropped 6 bases, with 12 bases sitting between them. The CDR3 nucleotides are TGTGCCAGCAAAGGTATCGCCGCTGAAGCTTTCTTT. Translating it yields CASKGIAAEAFF.

The chain couples TRBV7-2 to TRBJ2-5; tentative D call: TRBD1 (5 bases). The CDR3 totals 13 residues. Germline CDR1 and CDR2: SGHTA and FQGNSA. Deletions cut 4 bases from V and 4 bases from J, with 10 bases between. CDR3 in DNA: TGTGCCAGCAGCTACAGGACGGGAGAGACCCAGTACTTC. Translating gives CASSYRTGETQYF.

The V call is TRBV7-6, the J call TRBJ2-1; the match to TRBD2 covers 11 bases. The CDR3 consists of 16 residues. V gave up 1 base and J gave up 4 bases; unmatched junction bases: 3. Germline CDR1 reads SGHVS; CDR2 reads FNYEAQ. CDR3 bases: TGTGCCAGCAGCTTAGGGCTAGCGGGGGGATACAATGAGCAGTTCTTC. Its translation: CASSLGLAGGYNEQFF. The entire variable domain, with the rest obtained from reference TRBV7-6 and TRBJ2-1, is as follows: GAGVSQSPRYKVTKRGQDVALRCDPISGHVSLYWYRQALGQGPEFLTYFNYEAQQDKSGLPNDRFSAERPEGSISTLTIQRTEQRDSAMYRCASSLGLAGGYNEQFFGPGTRLTVL.

The chain is built from TRBV6-5 and TRBJ1-5; D remains ambiguous. Deletions cut 7 bases from V and 0 bases from J, with 10 bases between. Per the germline V gene, CDR1 is MNHEY and CDR2 is SVGAGI. This CDR3 is 14 amino acids long. The CDR3 loop reads CASKQADSNQPQHF. CDR3 bases: TGTGCCAGCAAGCAGGCAGATAGCAATCAGCCCCAGCATTTT.

The chain has TRBV11-3 and TRBJ1-3; D is unresolved. CDR3 length: 15 residues. V lost 3 bases to trimming and J lost 0 bases, with 9 bases between them. Germline assignment: CDR1 SGHNT and CDR2 YENEEA. The CDR3 sequence is CASSFLRDSGNTIYF. The CDR3 DNA follows: TGTGCCAGCAGCTTCCTCCGGGACTCTGGAAACACCATATATTTT.

V is TRBV29-1 and J is TRBJ1-1; 7 nucleotides match TRBD1. This CDR3 is 14 amino acids long. Trimming at V came to 4 bases and at J to 7 bases, leaving 12 bases not matched to a gene. CDR1 is SQVTM, CDR2 ANQGSEA, per germline. The CDR3 loop is CSVGPRGVRVEAFF. The CDR3 DNA is TGCAGCGTTGGACCCAGGGGGGTTCGAGTTGAAGCTTTCTTT. The entire variable domain, with the rest obtained from reference TRBV29-1 and TRBJ1-1, is as follows: SAVISQKPSRDICQRGTSLTIQCQVDSQVTMMFWYRQQPGQSLTLIATANQGSEATYESGFVIDKFPISRPNLTFSTLTVSNMSPEDSSIYLCSVGPRGVRVEAFFGQGTRLTVV.

The V gene is TRBV12-3 or TRBV12-4, the J gene TRBJ1-5; D may be TRBD1 (6 bases). The CDR3 runs 13 residues. Trimming took off 7 bases at V and 4 bases at J, with 11 bases between the two ends. As DNA, the CDR3 is TGTGCCAGCACCCAGGACAGAAATCAGCCCCAGCATTTT. As protein: CASTQDRNQPQHF.

This clone was recorded only once. The rearrangement uses TRBV5-1 and TRBJ2-5; D is possibly TRBD1 or TRBD2 (5 bases each). The V end was cut by 5 bases, the J end by 4 bases, with 12 bases between. The CDR3 sequence is 13 residues long. Germline CDR1 reads SGHRS; CDR2 reads YFSETQ. The CDR3 DNA reads TGCGCCAGCAGGGGGGTAGGGTCAGAGACCCAGTACTTC. Translated, it gives CASRGVGSETQYF.

As for this clone: The junction and the germline gene differ at one end; a read error may be behind it. The chain recombines TRBV6-5 with TRBJ1-2, with a weak D call TRBD1 (5 bases). The CDR3 runs to 15 residues. From germline, CDR1 is MNHEY and CDR2 SVGAGI. The DNA for the CDR3 is TGTGCCAGCAGTCCCCGGGACGGCAGGGACTATGGCTGCACCTTC. This translates into CASSPRDGRDYGCTF.

The genes are TRBV19 and TRBJ1-2, with a possible D match to TRBD1 (5 bases). This CDR3 has 14 residues. Trimming stripped 3 bases from V and 6 bases from J, with 14 bases between. Germline V gene sequence: CDR1 LNHDA, CDR2 SQIVND (reference sequence). The CDR3 DNA reads as TGTGCCAGTAGTATCCTCCTCCTAGGGGATGGCTACACCTTC. This gives the protein CASSILLLGDGYTF.

The V and J genes are TRBV5-1 and TRBJ1-1; D not resolved. V shed 4 bases and J shed 4 bases, with 11 bases lying between them. The length of the CDR3 is 13 residues. Germline loops: CDR1 SGHRS, CDR2 YFSETQ. The CDR3 region is CASSRDTGTEAFF. CDR3 nucleotide sequence: TGCGCCAGCAGCAGGGATACGGGCACTGAAGCTTTCTTT.

The chain joins TRBV9 to TRBJ2-5; TRBD1 agrees at 8 bases. This CDR3 region has 15 residues. V lost 3 bases and J lost 5; bases outside the gene matches: 9. Germline V gives CDR1 SGDLS, CDR2 YYNGEE. Here the CDR3 DNA reads TGTGCCAGCAGCGCCCGATGGACAGGGAGGGAGACCCAGTACTTC. Residues: CASSARWTGRETQYF.

This clone was observed once. This rearrangement joins TRBV5-6 to TRBJ1-2, with 10 bases matching TRBD1. The CDR3 runs to 14 residues. V lost 3 bases to trimming and J lost 8 bases; unmatched junction nucleotides: 7. From germline, CDR1 is SGHDT and CDR2 YYEEEE. CDR3 nucleotide sequence: TGTGCCAGCAGCTCGTCCGGGACAGGGGTCGGCTACACCTTC. Amino acid sequence: CASSSSGTGVGYTF.

The genes are TRBV5-1 and TRBJ2-1; 8 nucleotides match TRBD2. V shed 6 bases, J shed 7 bases, and the junction held 15 bases outside the gene matches. The germline CDR1 and CDR2 sequences are SGHRS and YFSETQ. This CDR3 is 16 amino acids long. The CDR3 loop is CASTTTTGTSYNEQFF. The CDR3 DNA reads TGCGCCAGCACCACCACGACCGGGACTAGTTATAATGAGCAGTTCTTC.

This chain links TRBV29-1 with TRBJ2-7; TRBD1 matches at 10 bases. With V trimmed by 8 bases and J by 6 bases, 13 bases remained unmatched. The CDR3 length is 14 residues. CDR1 SQVTM and CDR2 ANQGSEA come from the germline V gene. In DNA form, the CDR3 reads TGCAGCACCCGACAGGGGGCGGTTGGAAGCGAGCAGTACTTC. This gives the protein CSTRQGAVGSEQYF.

In the case of this clone: Distinct nucleotide sequences in the sample also encode this CDR3. The genes are TRBV6-1 and TRBJ1-3; D uncertain. CDR1 and CDR2 (germline): MNHNS, SASEGT. V lost 3 bases and J lost 1, with 7 bases in between. This CDR3 spans 14 amino acids. For the CDR3, the DNA is TGTGCCAGCAGTGATGGTGTGTCTGGAAACACCATATATTTT. This gives the protein CASSDGVSGNTIYF.

The V call is TRBV18, the J call TRBJ1-5, with D tentatively TRBD1 (5 bases). Germline assignment: CDR1 KGHSH and CDR2 LQKENI. CDR3 length: 13 amino acids. V was cut by 6 bases and J by 7 bases, with 13 bases left in between. The CDR3 region is CASSPGRTQPQHF. CDR3 sequence (DNA): TGTGCCAGCTCGCCGGGACGAACCCAGCCCCAGCATTTT.

CDR3: CASSEPGLRKQYF. In nucleotides, the CDR3 is TGTGCCAGCAGTGAGCCGGGACTCCGTAAGCAGTACTTC. The genes are TRBV6-1 and TRBJ2-7, with D tentatively TRBD2 (6 bases). Trimming shortened V by 3 bases and J by 8 bases, and 14 bases separated the two germline ends. This CDR3 is 13 amino acids long. The germline gives CDR1 MNHNS, CDR2 SASEGT.

The chain has TRBV3-1 (or the pseudogene TRBV3-2) and TRBJ2-4; unclear D gene. The CDR3 is made up of 16 amino acids. The ends were cut back, 0 bases at V and 0 bases at J, with 9 bases in the middle. Germline lookup yields CDR1 LGHDT and CDR2 YNNKEL (reference sequence). DNA for the CDR3: TGTGCCAGCAGCCAAGATTACAGAGTAGCCAAAAACATTCAGTACTTC. This gives the protein CASSQDYRVAKNIQYF.

J is TRBJ2-7 and V is TRBV4-1; 8 nucleotides match TRBD1. V was pared by 5 bases and J by 1 base, with 10 bases of the junction left unmatched. This CDR3 region has 16 residues. Germline V gene data show CDR1 as MGHRA and CDR2 as YSYEKL. The CDR3: CASSILGQGGSYEQYF. The CDR3 DNA reads TGCGCCAGCAGCATACTTGGACAGGGAGGTTCCTACGAGCAGTACTTC.

The DNA for the CDR3 is TGTGCCACCAGTGCGGGAAAGGGGACTGAAGCTTTCTTT. This encodes CATSAGKGTEAFF. The chain has TRBV24-1 and TRBJ1-1; D possibly corresponds to TRBD1 (5 bases). From germline, CDR1 is KGHDR and CDR2 SFDVKD. The CDR3 consists of 13 residues. Trimming removed 5 bases at V and 5 bases at J, with 11 bases between.

This chain links TRBV19 with TRBJ2-1; tentative D call: TRBD1 (6 bases). This CDR3 has 15 residues. Germline CDR1 reads LNHDA; CDR2 reads SQIVND (reference sequence). V was shortened by 6 bases and J by 1 base, with 13 bases between the two germline ends. For the CDR3, the DNA is TGTGCCAGTAGGGACACAGGGTTATCCTACAATGAGCAGTTCTTC. Translation gives CASRDTGLSYNEQFF.

V and J are TRBV7-2 and TRBJ1-3, with D possibly TRBD1 on 6 matching bases. The CDR3 runs to 11 residues. Germline V gives CDR1 SGHTA, CDR2 FQGNSA. Trimming removed 8 bases from V and 10 bases from J, with 12 bases in between. The CDR3 sequence is CASGLTGTIYF. CDR3 sequence (DNA): TGTGCCAGCGGACTTACAGGGACCATATATTTT.

The rearrangement links TRBV7-8 to TRBJ2-1, with 8 positions matching TRBD2. With 6 bases clipped from V and 12 bases from J, the junction kept 10 bases outside the gene matches. The CDR3 has 13 residues. Germline V lookup: CDR1 SGHVS, CDR2 FQNEAQ. The CDR3 loop reads CASRPGGGRGQFF. The CDR3 DNA sequence: TGTGCCAGCAGACCGGGCGGGGGGCGTGGGCAGTTCTTC.

This chain links TRBV10-1 with TRBJ2-1; possibly TRBD1 or TRBD2 for D (7 bases each). There are 20 residues in the CDR3. Trimming stripped 8 bases from V and 9 bases from J, with 38 bases between. Germline V gives CDR1 WNHNN, CDR2 SYGVQD (reference sequence). The DNA of the CDR3 is TGCGCCAGCCCCGAGGGGAGGGGGCGCCGACCCTGCCCCGCGTCCTGTGAGCAGTTCTTC. It encodes CASPEGRGRRPCPASCEQFF.

CDR3 nucleotide sequence: TGTGCCAGCAGCCAAGGGGGACTCCAAACCAAGACCCAGTACTTC. Its translation: CASSQGGLQTKTQYF. The chain carries TRBV3-1 (or the pseudogene TRBV3-2) and TRBJ2-5; TRBD2 is a possible D gene (6 bases). This CDR3 has 15 amino acids. V lost 1 base to trimming and J lost 6 bases, with 15 bases between them. Germline lookup yields CDR1 LGHDT and CDR2 YNNKEL (reference sequence).

The chain joins TRBV27 to TRBJ1-5; 7 nucleotides align to TRBD1. Unmatched junction bases numbered 8, after V lost 6 bases and J lost 6 bases. This CDR3 has 14 residues. Germline V gives CDR1 MNHEY, CDR2 SMNVEV (reference sequence). The CDR3 here is CASRSTGEGQPQHF. The CDR3 coding sequence is TGTGCCAGCAGATCCACAGGGGAAGGTCAGCCCCAGCATTTT.

V gene TRBV18 combines with J gene TRBJ2-2; the D is unclear. Germline V gene sequence: CDR1 KGHSH, CDR2 LQKENI. Deletions cut 4 bases from V and 3 bases from J, with 9 bases between. The CDR3 is made up of 14 amino acids. DNA for the CDR3: TGTGCCAGCTCACACCGGGCCTACACCGGGGAGCTGTTTTTT. Translation: CASSHRAYTGELFF.

J is TRBJ2-5 and V is TRBV4-3; D is perhaps TRBD1 or TRBD2 (5 bases each). The V and J ends lost 0 bases and 4 bases respectively, with 12 bases between them. There are 15 residues in the CDR3. Germline V gene data show CDR1 as LGHNA and CDR2 as YSLEER. CDR3 amino acids: CASSQDFGGTETQYF. The CDR3 nucleotides are TGCGCCAGCAGCCAAGACTTTGGGGGTACAGAGACCCAGTACTTC.